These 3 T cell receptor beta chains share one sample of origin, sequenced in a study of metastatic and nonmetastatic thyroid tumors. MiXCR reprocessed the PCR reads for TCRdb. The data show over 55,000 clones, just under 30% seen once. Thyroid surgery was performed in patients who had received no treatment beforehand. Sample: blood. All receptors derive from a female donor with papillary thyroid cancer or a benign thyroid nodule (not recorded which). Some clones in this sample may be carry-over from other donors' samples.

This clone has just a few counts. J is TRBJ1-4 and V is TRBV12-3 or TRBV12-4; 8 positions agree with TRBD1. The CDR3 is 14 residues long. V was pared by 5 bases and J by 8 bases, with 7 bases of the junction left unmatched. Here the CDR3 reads CASSPPTGVEKLFF. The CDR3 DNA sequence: TGTGCCAGCAGTCCCCCGACAGGGGTGGAAAAACTGTTTTTT.

Here the CDR3 reads CASNLDTLNTEAFF. DNA of the CDR3: TGCGCCAGCAACTTGGACACCTTGAACACTGAAGCTTTCTTT. The V call is TRBV4-1, the J call TRBJ1-1; D possibly corresponds to TRBD1 (5 bases). Germline lookup yields CDR1 MGHRA and CDR2 YSYEKL. CDR3 length: 14 residues. Trimming removed 7 bases at V and 0 bases at J, with 12 bases between.

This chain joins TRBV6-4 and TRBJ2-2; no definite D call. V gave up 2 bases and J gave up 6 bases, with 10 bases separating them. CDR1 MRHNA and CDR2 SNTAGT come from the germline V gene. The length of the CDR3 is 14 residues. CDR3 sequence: CASSDHSDAGELFF. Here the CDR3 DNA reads TGTGCCAGCAGTGACCACTCCGACGCCGGGGAGCTGTTTTTT.